The T cell receptor beta chain described here comes from a study of beta chain features in type 1 diabetes (dated by TCRdb to 2017 to 2018). With regard to the full study: Mean age, gender distribution, total cell number and subset yield were not different between patients and healthy donors. A total of roughly 99,000,000 sorted cells were examined across all samples, and the number of cells per subset was strongly correlated with RNA yield. In the study, TCRB repertoires of sorted circulating CD4+ T cell subsets from recently diagnosed type 1 diabetes patients were compared with those of matched healthy donors. Whereas all 28 donors provided naive and central memory subsets, regulatory and stem cell-like memory subsets were isolated from just 8 patients and about 8 healthy donors.

Comments on this clone: Its antigen is currently not known. No base quality values were provided; no much bigger clone lies one nucleotide off.

The CDR3 has 15 amino acids, counting the end cysteine and phenylalanine. CDR3 DNA is the only sequence kept; it has 45 bases, read in frame from the first base. According to the germline V gene, CDR1 reads SGHTA and CDR2 reads FQGNSA. Between the V and J ends, shortened by 5 bases and 0 bases respectively, the junction contains 11 bases. The entire amount of isolated RNA was reverse transcribed using the High Capacity cDNA Reverse Transcription Kit, so the sequenced TCRB transcripts were expressed ones. Deep immunoSEQ sequencing was performed on naive, central memory and regulatory T cell samples, with an average of roughly 3.5 million total reads per sample. Sorted cells were lysed in RLT buffer, and RNA was extracted using DNase-treated RNeasy Micro or Mini kits according to cell number. Each cell subset was processed separately to prevent cross-contamination, with patient and healthy donor samples processed together. TCRB sequences were amplified from cDNA with the immunoSEQ multiplex PCR, producing 87-bp fragments spanning the CDR3 region. Amplicons were sequenced on the Illumina HiSeq platform. In the original analysis: Synthetic template baselines were used to correct PCR bias computationally, reads within Hamming distance 2 were collapsed, and singletons that could not be merged were discarded. Reads were aligned against IMGT to assign V, D and J genes, CDR3 length and insertions or deletions at six rearrangement sites. Within each subset, clonotype counts were normalized to sorted cell number, and only after that were true diversity and Gini coefficients computed with the tcR R package. The overlap coefficient, calculated on TCRB nucleotide sequences, was used to measure repertoire sharing. Out-of-frame TCRB sequences from naive cells were analyzed to stand in for the pre-selection repertoire. TCRdb retrieved this table from immuneACCESS and kept in-frame rearrangements only. Not all clones are present; in checked studies, unresolved V genes account for under half, and no reason is known for the remainder. The DNA gave D and trimming, while V, J and clone size come from that table. The sample table lists about 740,000 clones, roughly 13% of them with a count of one. About 0.02% of the sample lies in the top ten.

What the work shows at the level of the full study, not this receptor alone: Only small numbers of individuals were included in the HLA sub-analyses, which left unresolved whether HLA type had any influence on TCRB rearrangement. Naive, central memory and regulatory TCRB repertoires appeared to be more similar among patients than among healthy donors. Type 1 diabetes patients showed a moderate but significant shortening of TCRB CDR3 length in all four CD4+ subsets. At VDJ recombination sites, type 1 diabetes patients had fewer insertions and more deleted nucleotides, which implies abnormalities in thymic rearrangement. Because cDNA rather than genomic DNA was sequenced, highly expressing activated cells could have been over-represented, although no difference in activation and CD3 levels was found between groups. Shorter templates might have been favored by PCR, but patient and control samples were amplified and corrected together, so both groups would have been affected equally by any skew.

From each donor, a single peripheral blood sample of 100 to 150 mL on average was drawn into heparinised tubes. A BD FACSAria II and a panel including CD45RO, CCR7, CD25, CD127, CD95 and CD27 were used to sort naive, central memory, regulatory and stem cell-like memory CD4+ T cells. Every sorted population had a purity above 95%. Right away, PBMCs were isolated by Lymphoprep density gradient centrifugation and were stained directly, with no culture step. Samples were stained and sorted in pairs, with one healthy donor and one patient per experiment, so that batch effects were minimized. The specimen was naive CD4+ T cells from blood. Interpreted using the paper, the cell subset or site label stands for: true naive CD4+ T cells. The chain joins TRBV7-2 to TRBJ1-5; tentative D gene TRBD1, with 6 bases matching. This TCR was recovered from a man in his late teens or twenties with type 1 diabetes. CDR3 protein: CASSRPDSSNQPQHF. The sequence in DNA is TGTGCCAGCAGCCGCCCGGACAGTAGCAATCAGCCCCAGCATTTT. Reference TRBV7-2 and TRBJ1-5 genes cover what lies past the CDR3, so the full variable domain is GAGVSQSPSNKVTEKGKDVELRCDPISGHTALYWYRQSLGQGLEFLIYFQGNSAPDKSGLPSDRFSAERTGGSVSTLTIQRTQQEDSAVYLCASSRPDSSNQPQHFGDGTRLSIL.